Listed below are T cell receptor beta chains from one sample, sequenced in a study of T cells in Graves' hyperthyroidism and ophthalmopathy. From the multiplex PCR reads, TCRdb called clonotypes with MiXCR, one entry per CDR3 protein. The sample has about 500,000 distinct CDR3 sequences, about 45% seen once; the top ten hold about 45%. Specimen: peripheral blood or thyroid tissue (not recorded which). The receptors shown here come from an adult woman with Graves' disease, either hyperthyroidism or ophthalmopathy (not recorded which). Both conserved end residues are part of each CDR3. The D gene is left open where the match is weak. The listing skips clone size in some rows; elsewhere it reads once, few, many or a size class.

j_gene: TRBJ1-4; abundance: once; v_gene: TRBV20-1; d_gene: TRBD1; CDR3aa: CSARTGAHEKLFF; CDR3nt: TGCAGTGCAAGGACAGGGGCGCATGAAAAACTGTTTTTT
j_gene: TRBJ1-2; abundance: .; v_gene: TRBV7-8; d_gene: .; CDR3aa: CASSLRQGLGYTF; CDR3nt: TGTGCCAGCAGCTTAAGGCAGGGGCTTGGCTACACCTTC
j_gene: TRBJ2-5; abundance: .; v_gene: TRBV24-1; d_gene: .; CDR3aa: CATSDGRTGETQYF; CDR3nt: TGTGCCACCAGTGATGGACGGACGGGAGAGACCCAGTACTTC
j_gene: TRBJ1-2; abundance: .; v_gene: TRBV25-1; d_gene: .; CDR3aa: CARDPTGNYGYTF; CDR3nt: TGTGCTAGAGATCCTACAGGAAACTATGGCTACACCTTC
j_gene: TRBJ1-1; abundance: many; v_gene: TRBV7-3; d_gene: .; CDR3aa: CASSLSSANTEAFF; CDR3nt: TGTGCCAGCAGCTTAAGTTCGGCGAACACTGAAGCTTTCTTT
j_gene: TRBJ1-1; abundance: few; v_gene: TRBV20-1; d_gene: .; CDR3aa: CSARDGGKDTEAFF; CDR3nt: TGCAGTGCTAGAGATGGAGGGAAGGACACTGAAGCTTTCTTT
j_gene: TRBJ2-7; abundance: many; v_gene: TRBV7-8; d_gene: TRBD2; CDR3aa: CASSLVILAGGHRSYEQYF; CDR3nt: TGTGCCAGCAGCTTAGTCATCCTAGCGGGAGGGCATCGTTCCTACGAGCAGTACTTC
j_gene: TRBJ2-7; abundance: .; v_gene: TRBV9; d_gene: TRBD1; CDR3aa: CASSARGYDRGGPEQYF; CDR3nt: TGTGCCAGCAGCGCCCGTGGTTACGACAGGGGGGGGCCCGAGCAGTACTTC
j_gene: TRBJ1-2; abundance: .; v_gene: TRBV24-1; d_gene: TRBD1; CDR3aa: CATSERTGGIYGYTF; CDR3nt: TGTGCCACCAGTGAAAGGACAGGGGGCATCTATGGCTACACCTTC
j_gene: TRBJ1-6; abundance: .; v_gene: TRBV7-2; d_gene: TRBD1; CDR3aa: CASSVTGGDSPLHF; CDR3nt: TGTGCCAGCAGCGTAACAGGGGGTGATTCACCCCTCCACTTT
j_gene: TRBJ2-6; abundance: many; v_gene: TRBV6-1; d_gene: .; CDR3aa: CASSDWAGANVLTF; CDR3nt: TGTGCCAGCAGTGACTGGGCTGGGGCCAACGTCCTGACTTTC
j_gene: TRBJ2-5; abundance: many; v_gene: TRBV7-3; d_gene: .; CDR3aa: CASSTRPTQYF; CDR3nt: TGTGCCAGCAGCACAAGACCTACCCAGTACTTC
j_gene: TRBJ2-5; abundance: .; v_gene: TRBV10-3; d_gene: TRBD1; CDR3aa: CAISRQGVETQYF; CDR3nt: TGTGCCATCAGCCGACAGGGGGTTGAGACCCAGTACTTC
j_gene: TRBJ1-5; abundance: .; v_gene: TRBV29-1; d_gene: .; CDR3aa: CSVTGALDQPQHF; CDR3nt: TGCAGCGTCACGGGAGCACTTGATCAGCCCCAGCATTTT
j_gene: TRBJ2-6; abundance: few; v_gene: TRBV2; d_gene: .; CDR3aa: CASSLTPPGHSGANVLTF; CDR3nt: TGTGCCAGCAGCCTGACCCCCCCAGGCCACTCTGGGGCCAACGTCCTGACTTTC
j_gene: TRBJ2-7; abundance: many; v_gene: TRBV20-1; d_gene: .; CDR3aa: CSARRAGVGSYEQYF; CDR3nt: TGCAGTGCTAGACGCGCAGGGGTGGGGTCCTACGAGCAGTACTTC
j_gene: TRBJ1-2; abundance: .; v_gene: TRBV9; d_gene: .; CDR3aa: CASSSDGEGGYTF; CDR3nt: TGTGCCAGCAGCTCTGACGGGGAGGGAGGCTACACCTTC
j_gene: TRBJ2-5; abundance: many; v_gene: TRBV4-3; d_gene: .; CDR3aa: CASSLQNRQETQYF; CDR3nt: TGCGCCAGCAGCCTACAAAATAGGCAAGAGACCCAGTACTTC
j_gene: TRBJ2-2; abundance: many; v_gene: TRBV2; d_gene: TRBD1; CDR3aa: CASRAQGIGELFF; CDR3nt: TGTGCCAGCAGGGCACAGGGGATCGGGGAGCTGTTTTTT
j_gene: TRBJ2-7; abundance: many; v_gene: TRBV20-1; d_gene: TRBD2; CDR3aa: CSATDRLAGYEQYF; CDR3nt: TGCAGTGCTACGGACCGGCTAGCGGGCTACGAGCAGTACTTC
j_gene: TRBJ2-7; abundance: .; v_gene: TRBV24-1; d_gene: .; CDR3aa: CATSDSGLYEQYF; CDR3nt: TGTGCCACCAGTGACTCCGGACTTTACGAGCAGTACTTC
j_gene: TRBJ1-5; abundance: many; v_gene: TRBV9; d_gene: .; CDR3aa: CASSVGPENNQPQHF; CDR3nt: TGTGCCAGCAGCGTAGGCCCCGAAAACAATCAGCCCCAGCATTTT
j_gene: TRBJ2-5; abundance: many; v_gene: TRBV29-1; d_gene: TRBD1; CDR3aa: CSVEDLGTGGAGTQYF; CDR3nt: TGCAGCGTTGAAGATCTAGGGACAGGGGGCGCGGGGACCCAGTACTTC
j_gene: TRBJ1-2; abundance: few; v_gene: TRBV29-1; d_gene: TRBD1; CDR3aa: CSVTGTANGYTF; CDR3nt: TGCAGCGTTACCGGGACAGCGAACGGCTACACCTTC
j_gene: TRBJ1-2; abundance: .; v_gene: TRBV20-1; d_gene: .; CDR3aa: CSARVNRDTSGDDGYTF; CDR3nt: TGCAGTGCTAGAGTGAACAGGGACACTTCCGGGGACGATGGCTACACCTTC
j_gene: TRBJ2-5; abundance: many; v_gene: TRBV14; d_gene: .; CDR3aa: CASSQGTRQQETQYF; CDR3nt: TGTGCCAGCAGCCAAGGTACCCGGCAGCAAGAGACCCAGTACTTC
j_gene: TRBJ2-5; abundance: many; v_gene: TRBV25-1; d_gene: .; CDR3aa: CASSRPGSQETQYF; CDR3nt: TGTGCCAGCAGCCGACCAGGTTCGCAAGAGACCCAGTACTTC
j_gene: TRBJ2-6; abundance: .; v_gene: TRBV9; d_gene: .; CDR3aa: CASSVSGSSGANVLTF; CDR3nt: TGTGCCAGCAGCGTTTCCGGGTCTTCTGGGGCCAACGTCCTGACTTTC